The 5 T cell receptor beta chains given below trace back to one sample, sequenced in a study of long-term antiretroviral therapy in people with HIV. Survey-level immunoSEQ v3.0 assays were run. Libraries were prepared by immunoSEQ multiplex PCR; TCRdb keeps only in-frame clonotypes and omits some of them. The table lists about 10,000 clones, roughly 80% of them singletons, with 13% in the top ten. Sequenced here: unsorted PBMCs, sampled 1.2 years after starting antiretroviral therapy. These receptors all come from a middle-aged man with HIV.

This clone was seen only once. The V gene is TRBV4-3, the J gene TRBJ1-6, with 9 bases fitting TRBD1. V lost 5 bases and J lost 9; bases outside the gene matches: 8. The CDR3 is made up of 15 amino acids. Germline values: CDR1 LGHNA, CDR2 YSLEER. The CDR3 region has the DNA TGCGCCAGCAGCGTACAGGGGGCCCAGGGTTCACCCCTCCACTTT. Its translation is CASSVQGAQGSPLHF.

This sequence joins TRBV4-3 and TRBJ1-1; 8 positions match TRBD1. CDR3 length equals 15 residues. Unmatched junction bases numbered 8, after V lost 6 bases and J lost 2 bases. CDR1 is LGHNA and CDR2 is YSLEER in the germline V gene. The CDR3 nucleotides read TGCGCCAGCAGTCTCGACAGGGGCCAAAACACTGAAGCTTTCTTT. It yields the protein CASSLDRGQNTEAFF.

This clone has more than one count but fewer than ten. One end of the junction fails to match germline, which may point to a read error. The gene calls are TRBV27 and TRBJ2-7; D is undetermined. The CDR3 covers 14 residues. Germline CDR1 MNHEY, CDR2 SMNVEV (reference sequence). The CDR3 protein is CASSISPSSYEQYF. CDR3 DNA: TGTGCCAGCAGTATATCCCCCAGCTCCTACGAGCAGTACTTC.

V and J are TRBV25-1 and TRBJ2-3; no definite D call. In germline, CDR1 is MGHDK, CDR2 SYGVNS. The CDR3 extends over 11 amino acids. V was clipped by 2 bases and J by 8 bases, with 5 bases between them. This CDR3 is CASSERVTQYF. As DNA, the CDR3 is TGTGCCAGCAGTGAAAGGGTTACGCAGTATTTT.

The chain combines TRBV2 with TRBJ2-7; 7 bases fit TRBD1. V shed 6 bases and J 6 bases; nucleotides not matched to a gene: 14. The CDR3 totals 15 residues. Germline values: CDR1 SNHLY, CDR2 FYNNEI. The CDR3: CASRGIRDRLGEQYF. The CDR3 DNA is TGTGCCAGCAGGGGAATCCGGGACAGATTAGGCGAGCAGTACTTC.